This TCR beta chain is drawn from a study of blood T cell repertoires in COVID-19. Data came from immunoSEQ multiplex PCR; TCRdb stores just in-frame clones and leaves some out. The sample contains a few hundred thousand clones, roughly 90% of which appear only once. The CDR3 has 14 residues. The germline gives CDR1 SGHDN, CDR2 FVKESK. The V and J ends lost 4 bases and 1 base respectively, with 7 bases between them. This sequence was found in a woman aged 40 to 49 who had recovered from COVID-19. This chain links TRBV14 with TRBJ2-2; D unclear. The specimen was PBMCs or T cells enriched from blood (not recorded which). The CDR3 spells CASSLQLNTGELFF. The CDR3 DNA is TGTGCCAGCAGCCTCCAACTGAACACCGGGGAGCTGTTTTTT.